The 11 T cell receptor beta chains below all came from one sample that was sequenced in a study of cytotoxic CD8 clonotypes in ibrutinib-treated CLL. Assay used: immunoSEQ multiplex PCR; TCRdb lists only in-frame clones, some missing. The table lists 140,000 to 150,000 clones, about 76% of them singletons, with about 5% in the top ten. Sequenced material: PBMCs, taken after 24 months of ibrutinib treatment. Receptor source: a human donor with chronic lymphocytic leukemia.

The rearrangement links TRBV5-6 to TRBJ1-1; D gene uncertain. V gave up 4 bases and J gave up 4 bases, with 8 bases separating them. This CDR3 has 12 residues. Germline-derived CDR1 and CDR2 are SGHDT and YYEEEE. In DNA form, the CDR3 reads TGTGCCAGCAGCAAACTTGGCACTGAAGCTTTCTTT. It yields the protein CASSKLGTEAFF. The full variable domain, its missing parts supplied by reference TRBV5-6 and TRBJ1-1, is DAGVTQSPTHLIKTRGQQVTLRCSPKSGHDTVSWYQQALGQGPQFIFQYYEEEERQRGNFPDRFSGHQFPNYSSELNVNALLLGDSALYLCASSKLGTEAFFGQGTRLTVV.

The rearrangement uses TRBV6-1 and TRBJ1-3; TRBD1 might be the D (6 bases). The CDR3 has 15 amino acids. Trimming stripped 8 bases from V and 2 bases from J, with 16 bases between. Germline V CDR1 and CDR2: MNHNS, SASEGT. The chain's CDR3 is CASGGLAGTGNTIYF. CDR3 nucleotide sequence: TGTGCCAGCGGGGGCTTGGCAGGGACTGGAAACACCATATATTTT.

The rearrangement uses TRBV18 and TRBJ2-1; 13 nucleotides match TRBD2. With 3 bases clipped from V and 3 bases from J, the junction kept 5 bases outside the gene matches. This CDR3 is 17 amino acids long. Germline V gene data show CDR1 as KGHSH and CDR2 as LQKENI. The CDR3 bases are TGTGCCAGCTCACCGTCGACTAGCGGGAGGATCTACAATGAGCAGTTCTTC. Its protein is CASSPSTSGRIYNEQFF.

The rearrangement uses TRBV28 and TRBJ1-2; D ambiguous. This CDR3 is 11 amino acids long. Looked up from germline, CDR1 is MDHEN and CDR2 is SYDVKM. With 10 bases removed from V and 2 bases from J, the gap between germline ends came to 8 bases. CDR3 residues: CATNPNYGYTF. CDR3 nucleotide sequence: TGTGCCACCAACCCGAACTATGGCTACACCTTC.

CDR3 DNA sequence: TGCAGCGTCGGCTATTCCCTCAGGACTAGCGGAAGCACAGATACGCAGTATTTT. Protein product: CSVGYSLRTSGSTDTQYF. The rearrangement joins TRBV29-1 to TRBJ2-3; 10 positions match TRBD2. The germline gives CDR1 SQVTM, CDR2 ANQGSEA. The CDR3 loop spans 18 amino acids. The trim removed 6 bases at V and 0 bases at J, leaving 15 bases unmatched.

The CDR3 DNA is TGTGCCAGCAGCTTGTTCCCTGCCGAGCAGTACTTC. Translating it yields CASSLFPAEQYF. The V call is TRBV5-6, the J call TRBJ2-7, with D uncertain. The CDR3 spans 12 residues. The germline V gene has CDR1 SGHDT and CDR2 YYEEEE. With 1 base removed from V and 6 bases from J, the gap between germline ends came to 8 bases.

The CDR3 region is CASSLGASHYGYTF. CDR3 DNA sequence: TGTGCCAGCAGCTTAGGGGCATCTCACTATGGCTACACCTTC. This rearrangement joins TRBV7-9 to TRBJ1-2; no clear D gene. Between the trimmed V and J ends, which lost 1 base and 3 bases, there was a span of 9 bases. The germline V gene has CDR1 SEHNR and CDR2 FQNEAQ (reference sequence). CDR3 size: 14 residues.

CDR3 sequence (DNA): TGTGCCAGCACCCCACCCCGCGGGACTAGCCTTCCGTTTTTCTACGAGCAGTACTTC. Its translation: CASTPPRGTSLPFFYEQYF. V usage is TRBV27 and J usage is TRBJ2-7; 9 bases map to TRBD2. The CDR3 totals 19 residues. Trimming cost V 7 bases and J 3 bases; bases outside gene matches: 22. CDR1 is MNHEY and CDR2 is SMNVEV in the germline V gene (reference sequence).

The chain uses TRBV19 and TRBJ2-2, with TRBD1 as a possible D gene (6 bases). The CDR3 consists of 13 residues. Germline CDR1 LNHDA, CDR2 SQIVND (reference sequence). V was shortened by 4 bases and J by 7 bases, with 10 bases between the two germline ends. CDR3 coding DNA: TGTGCCAGTAGTACACAGGGTTACGGGGAGCTGTTTTTT. This sequence encodes CASSTQGYGELFF.

The sample holds a few counts of this clone. This chain joins TRBV2 and TRBJ2-3; 7 nucleotides line up with TRBD2. This CDR3 comprises 17 residues. With 5 bases clipped from V and 0 bases from J, the junction kept 11 bases outside the gene matches. Germline loops: CDR1 SNHLY, CDR2 FYNNEI. The CDR3 sequence is CASSTGGRAASTDTQYF. CDR3 DNA sequence: TGTGCCAGCAGTACCGGGGGGAGGGCCGCTAGCACAGATACGCAGTATTTT. Supplemented by reference TRBV2 and TRBJ2-3, the full variable domain reads EPEVTQTPSHQVTQMGQEVILRCVPISNHLYFYWYRQILGQKVEFLVSFYNNEISEKSEIFDDQFSVERPDGSNFTLKIRSTKLEDSAMYFCASSTGGRAASTDTQYFGPGTRLTVL.

The genes are TRBV19 and TRBJ2-2; D is possibly TRBD1 (8 bases). The germline V gene has CDR1 LNHDA and CDR2 SQIVND (reference sequence). V lost 6 bases and J 1 base, leaving 21 bases between the germline ends. The CDR3 has 18 residues. DNA of the CDR3: TGTGCCAGTAGCATGGGGGGGACCGGGACAGGGAACACCGGGGAGCTGTTTTTT. Protein sequence: CASSMGGTGTGNTGELFF.